The 3 T cell receptor beta chains below come from one sample, sequenced in a study of T cells in localized non-small cell lung cancer. The data were produced by immunoSEQ multiplex PCR, yet TCRdb's version contains in-frame clones alone and is incomplete. This table has fewer than 90,000 clones, around three quarters appearing once. The starting material was PBMCs, obtained before any cancer treatment. The receptors were sampled from a man aged 40-75 years with stage II squamous cell lung carcinoma.

The chain couples TRBV28 to TRBJ1-2, with D possibly matching TRBD1 (5 bases). This CDR3 contains 13 residues. V was shortened by 0 bases and J by 8 bases, with 10 bases between the two germline ends. Looked up from germline, CDR1 is MDHEN and CDR2 is SYDVKM. CDR3 amino acids: CASSLWGEGGYTF. CDR3 sequence (DNA): TGTGCCAGCAGTTTATGGGGGGAAGGGGGCTACACCTTC.

This clone came up once. This chain connects TRBV30 to TRBJ1-3; no clear D gene. The V and J ends lost 2 bases and 3 bases respectively, with 11 bases between them. CDR3 length equals 14 residues. Germline V gene sequence: CDR1 GTSNPN, CDR2 SVGIG (reference sequence). CDR3 sequence reads: CAWSRDSFGNTIYF. Here the CDR3 DNA reads TGTGCCTGGAGTCGCGATAGTTTTGGAAACACCATATATTTT.

The rearrangement uses TRBV28 and TRBJ2-7; TRBD1 matches 8 bases. Germline V gives CDR1 MDHEN, CDR2 SYDVKM. J lost 2 bases, V lost 2 bases, and 2 bases had no gene match. The CDR3 contains 14 residues. CDR3 nucleotide sequence: TGTGCCAGCAGTTTAACAGGGGGTCCCTACGAGCAGTACTTC. Translating it yields CASSLTGGPYEQYF.